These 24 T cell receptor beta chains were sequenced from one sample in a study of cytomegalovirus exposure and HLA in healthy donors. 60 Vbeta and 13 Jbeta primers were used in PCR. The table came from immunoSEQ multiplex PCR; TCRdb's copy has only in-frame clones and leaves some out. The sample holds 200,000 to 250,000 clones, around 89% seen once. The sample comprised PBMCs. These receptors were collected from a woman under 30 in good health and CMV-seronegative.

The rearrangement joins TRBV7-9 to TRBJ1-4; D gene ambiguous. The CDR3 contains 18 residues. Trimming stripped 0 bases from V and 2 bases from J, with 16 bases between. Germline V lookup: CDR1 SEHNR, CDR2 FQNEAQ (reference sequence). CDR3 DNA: TGTGCCAGCAGCTTAGCCTACGGGGAAGGATTCACTAATGAAAAACTGTTTTTT. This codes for CASSLAYGEGFTNEKLFF.

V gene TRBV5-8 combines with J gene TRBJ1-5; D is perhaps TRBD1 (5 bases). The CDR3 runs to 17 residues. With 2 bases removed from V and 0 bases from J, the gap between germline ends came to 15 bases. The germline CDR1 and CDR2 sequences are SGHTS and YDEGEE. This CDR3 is CASSFPPGIYSNQPQHF. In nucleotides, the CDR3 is TGTGCCAGCAGCTTTCCTCCAGGGATCTATAGCAATCAGCCCCAGCATTTT. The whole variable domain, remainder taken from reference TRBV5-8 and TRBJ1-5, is EAGVTQSPTHLIKTRGQQATLRCSPISGHTSVYWYQQALGLGLQFLLWYDEGEERNRGNFPPRFSGRQFPNYSSELNVNALELEDSALYLCASSFPPGIYSNQPQHFGDGTRLSIL.

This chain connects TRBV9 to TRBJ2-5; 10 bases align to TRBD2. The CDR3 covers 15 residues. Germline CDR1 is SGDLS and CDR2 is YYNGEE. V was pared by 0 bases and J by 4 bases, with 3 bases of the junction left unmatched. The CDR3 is CASSVALAGVETQYF. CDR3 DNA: TGTGCCAGCAGCGTAGCCCTAGCGGGAGTAGAGACCCAGTACTTC.

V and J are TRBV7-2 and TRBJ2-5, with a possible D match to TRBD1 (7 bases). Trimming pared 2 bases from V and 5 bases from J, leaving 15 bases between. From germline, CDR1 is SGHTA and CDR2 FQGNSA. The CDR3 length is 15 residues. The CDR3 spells CASSLLSAGGETQYF. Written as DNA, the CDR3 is TGTGCCAGCAGCTTATTGTCCGCAGGGGGGGAGACCCAGTACTTC.

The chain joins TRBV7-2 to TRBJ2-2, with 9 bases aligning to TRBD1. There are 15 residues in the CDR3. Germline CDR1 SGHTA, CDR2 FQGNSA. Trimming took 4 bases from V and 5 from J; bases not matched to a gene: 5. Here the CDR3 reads CASSSRQGGTGELFF. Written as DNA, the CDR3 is TGTGCCAGCAGCTCCCGACAGGGGGGTACCGGGGAGCTGTTTTTT.

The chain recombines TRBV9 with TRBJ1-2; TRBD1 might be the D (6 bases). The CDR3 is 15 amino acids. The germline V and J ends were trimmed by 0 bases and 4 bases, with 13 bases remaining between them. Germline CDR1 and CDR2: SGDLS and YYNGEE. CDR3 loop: CASSVVPGQIYGYTF. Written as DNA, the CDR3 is TGTGCCAGCAGCGTAGTGCCGGGACAAATCTATGGCTACACCTTC.

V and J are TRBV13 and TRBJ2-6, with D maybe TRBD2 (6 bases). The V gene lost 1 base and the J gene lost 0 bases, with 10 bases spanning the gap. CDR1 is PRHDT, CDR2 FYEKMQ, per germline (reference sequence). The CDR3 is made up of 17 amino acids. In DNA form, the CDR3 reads TGTGCCAGCAGCTTAGATCGGGGAGGCTCTGGGGCCAACGTCCTGACTTTC. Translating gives CASSLDRGGSGANVLTF. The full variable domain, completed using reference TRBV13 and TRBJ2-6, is AAGVIQSPRHLIKEKRETATLKCYPIPRHDTVYWYQQGPGQDPQFLISFYEKMQSDKGSIPDRFSAQQFSDYHSELNMSSLELGDSALYFCASSLDRGGSGANVLTFGAGSRLTVL.

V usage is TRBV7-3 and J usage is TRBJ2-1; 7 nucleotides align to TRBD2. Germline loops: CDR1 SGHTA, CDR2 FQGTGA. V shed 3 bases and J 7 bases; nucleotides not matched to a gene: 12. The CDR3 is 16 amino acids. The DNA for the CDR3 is TGTGCCAGCAGCTTCCTACGAGTTGCGGGAGATAATGAGCAGTTCTTC. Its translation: CASSFLRVAGDNEQFF.

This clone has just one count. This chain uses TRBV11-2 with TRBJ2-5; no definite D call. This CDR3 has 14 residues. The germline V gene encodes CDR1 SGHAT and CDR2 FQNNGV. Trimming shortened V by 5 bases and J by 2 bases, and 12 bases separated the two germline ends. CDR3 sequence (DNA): TGTGCCAGCAGCGAGATAGCCCATCAAGAGACCCAGTACTTC. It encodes CASSEIAHQETQYF.

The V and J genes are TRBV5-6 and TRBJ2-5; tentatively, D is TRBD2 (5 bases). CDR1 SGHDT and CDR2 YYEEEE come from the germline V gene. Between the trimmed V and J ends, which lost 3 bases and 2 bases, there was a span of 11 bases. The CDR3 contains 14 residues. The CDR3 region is CASSSNPGQETQYF. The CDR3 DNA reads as TGTGCCAGCAGCTCAAATCCGGGGCAAGAGACCCAGTACTTC.

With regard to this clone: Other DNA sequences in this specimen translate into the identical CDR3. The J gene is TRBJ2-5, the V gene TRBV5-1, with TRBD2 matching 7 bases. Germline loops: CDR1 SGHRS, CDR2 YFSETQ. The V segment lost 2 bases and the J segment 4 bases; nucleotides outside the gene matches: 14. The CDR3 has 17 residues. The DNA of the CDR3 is TGCGCCAGCAGCTTTGGGGGGGGTCTTGGCCCCATAGAGACCCAGTACTTC. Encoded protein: CASSFGGGLGPIETQYF.

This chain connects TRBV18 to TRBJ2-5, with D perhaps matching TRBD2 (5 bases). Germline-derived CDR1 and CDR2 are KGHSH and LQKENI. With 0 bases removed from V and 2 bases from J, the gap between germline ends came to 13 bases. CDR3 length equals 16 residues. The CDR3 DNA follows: TGTGCCAGCTCACCACCCGGGGTACGTCGGCAAGAGACCCAGTACTTC. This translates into CASSPPGVRRQETQYF. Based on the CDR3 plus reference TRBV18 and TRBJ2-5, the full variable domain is NAGVMQNPRHLVRRRGQEARLRCSPMKGHSHVYWYRQLPEEGLKFMVYLQKENIIDESGMPKERFSAEFPKEGPSILRIQQVVRGDSAAYFCASSPPGVRRQETQYFGPGTRLLVL.

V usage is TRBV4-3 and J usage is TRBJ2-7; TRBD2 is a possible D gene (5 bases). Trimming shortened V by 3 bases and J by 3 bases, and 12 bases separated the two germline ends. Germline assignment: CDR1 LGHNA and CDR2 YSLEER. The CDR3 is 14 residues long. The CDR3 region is CASSHLNGNYEQYF. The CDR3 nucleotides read TGCGCCAGCAGCCACTTAAACGGGAACTACGAGCAGTACTTC.

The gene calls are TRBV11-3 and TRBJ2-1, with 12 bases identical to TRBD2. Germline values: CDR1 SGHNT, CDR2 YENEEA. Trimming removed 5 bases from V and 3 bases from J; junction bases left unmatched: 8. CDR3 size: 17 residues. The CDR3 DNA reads TGTGCCAGCAGCCGACGACTAGCGGGAGTTGGCTACAATGAGCAGTTCTTC. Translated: CASSRRLAGVGYNEQFF.

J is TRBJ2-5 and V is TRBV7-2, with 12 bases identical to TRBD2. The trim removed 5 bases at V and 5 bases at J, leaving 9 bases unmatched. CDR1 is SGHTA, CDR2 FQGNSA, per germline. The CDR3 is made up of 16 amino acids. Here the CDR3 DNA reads TGTGCCAGCAGCGTATCTAGCGGGGGGGGTCACGAGACCCAGTACTTC. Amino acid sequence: CASSVSSGGGHETQYF. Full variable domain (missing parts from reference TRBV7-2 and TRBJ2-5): GAGVSQSPSNKVTEKGKDVELRCDPISGHTALYWYRQSLGQGLEFLIYFQGNSAPDKSGLPSDRFSAERTGGSVSTLTIQRTQQEDSAVYLCASSVSSGGGHETQYFGPGTRLLVL.

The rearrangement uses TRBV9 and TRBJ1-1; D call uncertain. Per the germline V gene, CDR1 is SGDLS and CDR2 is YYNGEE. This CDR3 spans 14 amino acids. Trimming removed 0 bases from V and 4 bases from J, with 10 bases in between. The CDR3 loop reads CASSVGERRTEAFF. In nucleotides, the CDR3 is TGTGCCAGCAGCGTAGGAGAGCGCCGCACTGAAGCTTTCTTT.

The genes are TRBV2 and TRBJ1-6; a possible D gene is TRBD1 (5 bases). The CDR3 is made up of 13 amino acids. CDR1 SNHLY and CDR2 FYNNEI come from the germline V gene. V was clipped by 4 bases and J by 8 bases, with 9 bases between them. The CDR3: CASSGQGYSPLHF. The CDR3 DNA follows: TGTGCCAGCAGTGGCCAGGGCTATTCACCCCTCCACTTT.

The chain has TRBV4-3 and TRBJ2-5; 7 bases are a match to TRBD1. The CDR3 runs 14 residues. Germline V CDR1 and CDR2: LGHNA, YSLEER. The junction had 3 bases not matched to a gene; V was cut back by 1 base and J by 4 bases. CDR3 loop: CASSQAGGAETQYF. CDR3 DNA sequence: TGCGCCAGCAGCCAAGCAGGGGGAGCAGAGACCCAGTACTTC.

DNA of the CDR3: TGTGCCAGCAGTTTCAGGACAGAATTTTACAATGAGCAGTTCTTC. Translating it yields CASSFRTEFYNEQFF. This sequence joins TRBV28 and TRBJ2-1; maybe TRBD1 (6 bases). CDR1 is MDHEN, CDR2 SYDVKM, per germline. V was shortened by 3 bases and J by 4 bases, with 13 bases between the two germline ends. The length of the CDR3 is 15 residues.

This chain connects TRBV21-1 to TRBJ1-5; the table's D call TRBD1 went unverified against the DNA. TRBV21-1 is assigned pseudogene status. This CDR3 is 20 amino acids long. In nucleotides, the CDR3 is TGTGCCAGCAGCAAAGGTAGGTGGACAGGGGGCGGTTGGGTCAATCAGCCCCAGCATTTT. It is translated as CASSKGRWTGGGWVNQPQHF.

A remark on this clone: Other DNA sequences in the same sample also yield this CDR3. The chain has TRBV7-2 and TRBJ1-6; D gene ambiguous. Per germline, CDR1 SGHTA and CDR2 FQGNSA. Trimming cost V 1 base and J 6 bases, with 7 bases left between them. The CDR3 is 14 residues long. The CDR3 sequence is CASSLEQLNSPLHF. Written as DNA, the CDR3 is TGTGCCAGCAGCTTAGAACAGCTTAATTCACCCCTCCACTTT.

The CDR3 nucleotides read TGTGCCACCAGCAGAGGCAGAGGGACTAGCGGGAGGTCAGACCAGTACTTC. This translates into CATSRGRGTSGRSDQYF. The chain uses TRBV15 and TRBJ2-5, with 15 bases lining up with TRBD2. Trimming removed 1 base from V and 10 bases from J; junction bases left unmatched: 10. The CDR3 runs 17 residues. Per germline, CDR1 LNHNV and CDR2 YYDKDF (reference sequence).

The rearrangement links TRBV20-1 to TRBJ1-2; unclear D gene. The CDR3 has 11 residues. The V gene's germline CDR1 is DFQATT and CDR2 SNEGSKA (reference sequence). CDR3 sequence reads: CNPGQSYGYTF. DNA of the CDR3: TGCAATCCAGGCCAATCCTATGGCTACACCTTC.

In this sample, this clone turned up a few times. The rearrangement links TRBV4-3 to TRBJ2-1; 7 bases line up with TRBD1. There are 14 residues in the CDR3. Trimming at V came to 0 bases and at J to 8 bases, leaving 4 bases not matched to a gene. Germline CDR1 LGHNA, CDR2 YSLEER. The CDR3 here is CASSQDHQGDEQFF. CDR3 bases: TGCGCCAGCAGCCAAGATCACCAGGGGGATGAGCAGTTCTTC.